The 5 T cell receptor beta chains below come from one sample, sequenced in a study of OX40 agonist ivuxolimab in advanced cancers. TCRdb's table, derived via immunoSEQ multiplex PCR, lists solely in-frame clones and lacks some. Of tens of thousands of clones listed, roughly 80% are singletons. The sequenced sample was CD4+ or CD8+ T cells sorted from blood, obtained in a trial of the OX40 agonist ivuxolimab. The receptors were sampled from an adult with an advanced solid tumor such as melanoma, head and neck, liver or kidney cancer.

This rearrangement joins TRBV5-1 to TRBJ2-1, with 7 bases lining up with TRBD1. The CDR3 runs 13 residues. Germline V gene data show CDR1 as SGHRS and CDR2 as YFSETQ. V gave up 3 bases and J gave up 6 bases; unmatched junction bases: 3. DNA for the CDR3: TGCGCCAGCAGCTGGGACAGCTTCAATGAGCAGTTCTTC. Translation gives CASSWDSFNEQFF.

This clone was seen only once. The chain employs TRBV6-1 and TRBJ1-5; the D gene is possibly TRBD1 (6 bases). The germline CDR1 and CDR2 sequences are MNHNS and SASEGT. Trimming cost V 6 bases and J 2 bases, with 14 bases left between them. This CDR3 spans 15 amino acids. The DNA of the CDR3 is TGTGCCAGCAGGGGCCTGGGGGGCGGCAATCAGCCCCAGCATTTT. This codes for CASRGLGGGNQPQHF.

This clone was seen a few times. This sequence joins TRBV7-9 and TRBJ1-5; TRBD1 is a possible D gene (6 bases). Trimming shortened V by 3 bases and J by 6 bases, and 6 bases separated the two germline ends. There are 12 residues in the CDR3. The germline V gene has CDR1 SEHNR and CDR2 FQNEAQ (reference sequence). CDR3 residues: CASSLDSQPQHF. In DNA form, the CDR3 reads TGTGCCAGCAGCTTGGACAGTCAGCCCCAGCATTTT.

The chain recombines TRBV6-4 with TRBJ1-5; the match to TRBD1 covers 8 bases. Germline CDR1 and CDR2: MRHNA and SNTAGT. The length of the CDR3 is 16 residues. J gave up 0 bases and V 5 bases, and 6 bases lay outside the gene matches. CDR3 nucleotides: TGTGCCAGCAGTTTCGGGACAGGCTATAGCAATCAGCCCCAGCATTTT. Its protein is CASSFGTGYSNQPQHF.

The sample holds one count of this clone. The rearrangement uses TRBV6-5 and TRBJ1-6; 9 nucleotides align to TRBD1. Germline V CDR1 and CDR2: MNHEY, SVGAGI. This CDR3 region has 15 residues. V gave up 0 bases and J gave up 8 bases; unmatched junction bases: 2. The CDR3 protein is CASSYSRQGDSPLHF. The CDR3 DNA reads TGTGCCAGCAGTTACTCGAGACAGGGGGATTCACCCCTCCACTTT.